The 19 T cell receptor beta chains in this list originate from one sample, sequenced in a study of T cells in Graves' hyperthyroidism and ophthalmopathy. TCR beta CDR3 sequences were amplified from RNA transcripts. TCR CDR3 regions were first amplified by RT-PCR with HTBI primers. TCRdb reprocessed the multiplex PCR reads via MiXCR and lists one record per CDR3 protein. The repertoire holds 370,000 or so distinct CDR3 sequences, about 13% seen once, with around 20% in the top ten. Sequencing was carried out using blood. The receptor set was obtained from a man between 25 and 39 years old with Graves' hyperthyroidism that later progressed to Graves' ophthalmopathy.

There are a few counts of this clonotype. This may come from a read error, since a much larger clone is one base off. CDR3 DNA: TGTGCCAGCAGCTTAACGGCGGGGTGCACTGAAGCTTTCTTT. It specifies CASSLTAGCTEAFF. The J gene is TRBJ1-1, the V gene TRBV7-2; D is uncertain. Trimming took 2 bases from V and 4 from J, leaving 11 bases between them. CDR3 length: 14 residues. Germline CDR1 and CDR2: SGHTA and FQGNSA.

The DNA of the CDR3 is TGTGCCAGCAGCGGAGGGACTTCCTCTGGAAACACCATATATTTT. Residues: CASSGGTSSGNTIYF. The rearrangement links TRBV9 to TRBJ1-3, with D maybe TRBD1 (5 bases). This CDR3 comprises 15 residues. V lost 3 bases to trimming and J lost 0 bases, with 10 bases between them. Looked up from germline, CDR1 is SGDLS and CDR2 is YYNGEE.

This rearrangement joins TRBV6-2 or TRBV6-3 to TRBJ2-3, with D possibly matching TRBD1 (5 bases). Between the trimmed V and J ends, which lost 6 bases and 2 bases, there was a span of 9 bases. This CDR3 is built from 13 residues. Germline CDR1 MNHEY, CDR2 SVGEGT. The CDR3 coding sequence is TGTGCCAGCAGGCCCAGGGCCACAGATACGCAGTATTTT. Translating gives CASRPRATDTQYF.

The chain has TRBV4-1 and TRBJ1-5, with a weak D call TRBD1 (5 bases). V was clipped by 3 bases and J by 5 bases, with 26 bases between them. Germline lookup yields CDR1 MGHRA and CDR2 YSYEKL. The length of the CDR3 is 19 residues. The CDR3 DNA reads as TGCGCCAGCAGCCAGGACATTGTCAATTTCAGGTTGGGTTATCAGCCCCAGCATTTT. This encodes CASSQDIVNFRLGYQPQHF.

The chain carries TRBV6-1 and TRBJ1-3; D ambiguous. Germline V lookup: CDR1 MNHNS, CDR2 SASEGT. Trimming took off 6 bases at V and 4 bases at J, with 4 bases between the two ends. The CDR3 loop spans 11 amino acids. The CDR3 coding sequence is TGTGCCAGCAGCCACGGAAACACCATATATTTT. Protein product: CASSHGNTIYF.

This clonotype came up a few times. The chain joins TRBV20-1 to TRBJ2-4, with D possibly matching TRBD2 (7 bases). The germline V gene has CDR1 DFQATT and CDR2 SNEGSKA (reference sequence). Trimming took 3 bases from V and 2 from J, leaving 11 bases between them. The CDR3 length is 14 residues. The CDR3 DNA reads TGCAGTGCTAGGGGGGGGCCGCCCAAAAACATTCAGTACTTC. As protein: CSARGGPPKNIQYF.

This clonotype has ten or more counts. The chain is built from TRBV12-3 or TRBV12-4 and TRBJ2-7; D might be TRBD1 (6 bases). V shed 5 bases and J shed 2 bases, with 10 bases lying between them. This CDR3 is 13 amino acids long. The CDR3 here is CASSTGTPYEQYF. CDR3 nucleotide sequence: TGTGCCAGCAGTACCGGGACACCCTACGAGCAGTACTTC.

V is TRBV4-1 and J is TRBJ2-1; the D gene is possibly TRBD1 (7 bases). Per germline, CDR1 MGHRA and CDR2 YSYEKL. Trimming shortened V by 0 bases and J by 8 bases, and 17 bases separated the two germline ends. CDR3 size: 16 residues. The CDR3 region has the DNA TGCGCCAGCAGCCAAGAGGGCCAGGGGGGTTCGGATGAGCAGTTCTTC. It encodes CASSQEGQGGSDEQFF.

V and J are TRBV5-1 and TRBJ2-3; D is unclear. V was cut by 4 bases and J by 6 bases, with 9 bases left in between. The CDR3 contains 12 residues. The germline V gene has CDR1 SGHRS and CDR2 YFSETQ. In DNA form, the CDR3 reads TGCGCCAGCAGCCAAACTGGGGATACGCAGTATTTT. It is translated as CASSQTGDTQYF.

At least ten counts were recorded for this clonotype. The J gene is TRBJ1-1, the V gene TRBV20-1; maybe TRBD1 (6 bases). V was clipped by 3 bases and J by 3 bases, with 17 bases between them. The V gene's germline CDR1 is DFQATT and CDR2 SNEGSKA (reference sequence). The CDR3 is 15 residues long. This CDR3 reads CSASEGHSGHTEAFF. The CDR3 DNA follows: TGCAGTGCTAGCGAGGGACACAGCGGACACACTGAAGCTTTCTTT.

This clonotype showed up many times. CDR3 residues: CASNVEANLNTEAFF. CDR3 bases: TGTGCCAGCAATGTTGAGGCGAACCTGAACACTGAAGCTTTCTTT. This chain links TRBV6-1 with TRBJ1-1; no reliable D call. Trimming stripped 7 bases from V and 0 bases from J, with 15 bases between. There are 15 residues in the CDR3. Germline lookup yields CDR1 MNHNS and CDR2 SASEGT.

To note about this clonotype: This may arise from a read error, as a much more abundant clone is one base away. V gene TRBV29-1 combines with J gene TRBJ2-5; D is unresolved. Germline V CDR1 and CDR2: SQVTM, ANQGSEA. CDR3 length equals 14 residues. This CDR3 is CGVEDGGVGETQYF. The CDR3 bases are TGCGGCGTTGAAGATGGTGGAGTTGGCGAGACCCAGTACTTC.

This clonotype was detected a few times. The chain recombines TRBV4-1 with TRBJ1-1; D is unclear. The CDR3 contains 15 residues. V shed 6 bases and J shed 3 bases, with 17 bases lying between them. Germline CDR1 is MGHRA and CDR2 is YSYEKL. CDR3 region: CASRDQTRIYTEAFF. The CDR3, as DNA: TGCGCCAGCAGGGACCAGACAAGGATTTACACTGAAGCTTTCTTT.

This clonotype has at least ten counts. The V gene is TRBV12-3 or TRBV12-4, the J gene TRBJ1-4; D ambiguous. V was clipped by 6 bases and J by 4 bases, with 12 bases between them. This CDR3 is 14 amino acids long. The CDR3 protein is CASSPTEYNEKLFF. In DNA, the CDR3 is TGTGCCAGCAGCCCGACGGAGTATAATGAAAAACTGTTTTTT.

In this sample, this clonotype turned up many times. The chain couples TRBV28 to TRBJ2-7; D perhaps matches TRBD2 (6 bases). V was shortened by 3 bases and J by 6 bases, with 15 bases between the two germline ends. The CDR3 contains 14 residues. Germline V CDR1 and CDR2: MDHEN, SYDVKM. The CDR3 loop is CASSLPGELFEQYF. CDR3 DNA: TGTGCCAGCAGTTTGCCGGGGGAACTTTTCGAGCAGTACTTC.

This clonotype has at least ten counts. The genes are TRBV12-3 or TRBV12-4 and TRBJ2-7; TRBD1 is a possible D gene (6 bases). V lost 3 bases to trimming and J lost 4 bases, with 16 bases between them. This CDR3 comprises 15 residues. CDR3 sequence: CASSLDSQIGYEQYF. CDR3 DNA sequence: TGTGCCAGCAGTTTGGACAGCCAAATCGGGTACGAGCAGTACTTC.

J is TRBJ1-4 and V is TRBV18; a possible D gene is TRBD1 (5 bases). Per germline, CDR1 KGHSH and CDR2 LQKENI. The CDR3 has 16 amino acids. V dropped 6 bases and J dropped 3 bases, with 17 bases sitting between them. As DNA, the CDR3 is TGTGCCAGCTCCCGCAATAACAGGAGGCCTAATGAAAAACTGTTTTTT. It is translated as CASSRNNRRPNEKLFF.

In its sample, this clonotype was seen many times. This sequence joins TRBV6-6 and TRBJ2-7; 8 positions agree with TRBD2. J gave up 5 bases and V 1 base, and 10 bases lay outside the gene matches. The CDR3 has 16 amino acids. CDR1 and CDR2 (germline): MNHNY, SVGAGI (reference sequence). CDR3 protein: CASSYYHAGTRDEQYF. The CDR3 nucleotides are TGTGCCAGCAGTTACTACCACGCCGGGACTAGGGACGAGCAGTACTTC.

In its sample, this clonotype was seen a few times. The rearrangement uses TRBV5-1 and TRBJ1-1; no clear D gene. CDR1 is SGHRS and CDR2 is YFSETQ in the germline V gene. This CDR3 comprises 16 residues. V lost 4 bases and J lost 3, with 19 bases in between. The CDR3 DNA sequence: TGCGCCAGCAGCCGTACCGGGTCAGCGTTGTACACTGAAGCTTTCTTT. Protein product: CASSRTGSALYTEAFF.